This T cell receptor beta chain was sequenced during a study of radiation and T cells in renal cell carcinoma. Turning to the study itself: Nephrectomy followed 15 Gy stereotactic body radiation by 4 weeks. Study-wide results and caveats: Top tumor clonotypes rose in blood 2 weeks post-radiation, then contracted.

Some clones are missing from TCRdb's copy, which holds only in-frame ones; the method was immunoSEQ multiplex PCR. The top ten hold around 12% of the sample, which has about 130,000 clones, nearly 90% seen once. Noted time point: baseline pretreatment blood. Treatment denoted: 15 Gy SBRT to primary tumor, nephrectomy 4 weeks later. As regards this clone: Its antigen is as yet unknown.

This TCR came from a woman aged 45-60 years with renal cell carcinoma. The sample in question was blood, obtained from a patient whose treatment included radiotherapy and nephrectomy.

CDR3 in amino acids: CASSEVGDRSGLAGTEAFF. CDR3 DNA: TGTGCCAGCAGCGAGGTCGGGGACAGAAGTGGTCTAGCGGGGACTGAAGCTTTCTTT. The chain has TRBV9 and TRBJ1-1; the match to TRBD1 covers 7 bases. The CDR3 spans 19 residues. In germline, CDR1 is SGDLS, CDR2 YYNGEE. Trimming cost V 3 bases and J 5 bases; bases outside gene matches: 22.